A single sample is the source of the 26 T cell receptor beta chains below, sequenced in a study of breast tumors, draining lymph nodes, adjacent tissues. TCRdb redid the calling of the multiplex PCR reads with MiXCR, one entry per CDR3 protein. Seen here are around 130,000 distinct CDR3 sequences, 30% to 35% observed once, and the top ten hold about 2.5%. Axillary draining lymph nodes of breast cancer patients supplied the node samples. The sequencing sample was made of axillary lymph node tissue. These TCRs come from a female donor with breast cancer. Some clones in this sample may be carry-over from other donors' samples.

There are many counts of this clonotype. This chain connects TRBV19 to TRBJ2-6; the D gene is possibly TRBD1 (6 bases). V was pared by 7 bases and J by 0 bases, with 10 bases between. CDR1 is LNHDA, CDR2 SQIVND, per germline (reference sequence). The CDR3 consists of 15 residues. The CDR3 loop is CASKGVASGANVLTF. The DNA of the CDR3 is TGTGCCAGTAAGGGGGTGGCCTCTGGGGCCAACGTCCTGACTTTC. Full variable domain (rest looked up from reference TRBV19 and TRBJ2-6): DGGITQSPKYLFRKEGQNVTLSCEQNLNHDAMYWYRQDPGQGLRLIYYSQIVNDFQKGDIAEGYSVSREKKESFPLTVTSAQKNPTAFYLCASKGVASGANVLTFGAGSRLTVL.

This clonotype was observed at least ten times. A read error may produce the germline difference seen at one junction end. The chain links TRBV7-7 to TRBJ2-5; 8 nucleotides agree with TRBD1. Germline CDR1 reads SSHAT; CDR2 reads FNYEAQ (reference sequence). There are 15 residues in the CDR3. The chain's CDR3 is CASSLGTGYQETQYF. Here the CDR3 DNA reads TGTGCTAGCAGCTTAGGGACAGGTTATCAAGAGACCCAGTACTTC.

This clonotype was seen at least ten times. The chain combines TRBV6-6 with TRBJ2-5; D is perhaps TRBD2 (6 bases). The germline CDR1 and CDR2 sequences are MNHNY and SVGAGI (reference sequence). The CDR3 is 16 amino acids. Trimming removed 5 bases from V and 0 bases from J, with 16 bases in between. The chain's CDR3 is CASSPKTGTDQETQYF. In nucleotides, the CDR3 is TGTGCCAGCAGTCCAAAAACCGGGACTGACCAAGAGACCCAGTACTTC.

In regard to this clonotype: This sequence may be a read error, since a much larger clone differs from it by one base. The gene calls are TRBV6-6 and TRBJ1-5; D not certain. V was clipped by 6 bases and J by 5 bases, with 8 bases between them. The CDR3 spans 12 residues. CDR1 is MNHNY and CDR2 is SVGAGI in the germline V gene (reference sequence). This CDR3 is CASSHRDQPQHF. The CDR3 nucleotides are TGTGCCAGCAGCCACCGCGATCAGCCCCAGCATTTT.

This clonotype occurred many times. V usage is TRBV5-8 and J usage is TRBJ2-1; a weak D match, TRBD1 (5 bases). Germline V gene sequence: CDR1 SGHTS, CDR2 YDEGEE. The CDR3 length is 16 residues. The V gene lost 5 bases and the J gene lost 5 bases, with 20 bases spanning the gap. Written as DNA, the CDR3 is TGTGCCAGCAGTGCTTTTTTTGGGGCTAGAGACAATGAGCAGTTCTTC. This translates into CASSAFFGARDNEQFF. The full variable domain, its missing parts supplied by reference TRBV5-8 and TRBJ2-1, is EAGVTQSPTHLIKTRGQQATLRCSPISGHTSVYWYQQALGLGLQFLLWYDEGEERNRGNFPPRFSGRQFPNYSSELNVNALELEDSALYLCASSAFFGARDNEQFFGPGTRLTVL.

In its sample, this clonotype was seen a few times. As DNA, the CDR3 is TGTGCCAGCAGTGATGAATGGAGGACTGAAGCTTTCTTT. Amino acids: CASSDEWRTEAFF. The chain joins TRBV25-1 to TRBJ1-1, with unresolved D. The CDR3 loop spans 13 amino acids. Germline loops: CDR1 MGHDK, CDR2 SYGVNS. With 3 bases removed from V and 5 bases from J, the gap between germline ends came to 10 bases.

This clonotype was seen repeatedly, ten times or more. The V and J genes are TRBV24-1 and TRBJ1-4; D is possibly TRBD1 (5 bases). This CDR3 region has 14 residues. Per germline, CDR1 KGHDR and CDR2 SFDVKD. V dropped 3 bases and J dropped 8 bases, with 12 bases sitting between them. The CDR3 DNA follows: TGTGCCACCAGTGATCCCGGGACGGGGGAAAAACTGTTTTTT. Translation gives CATSDPGTGEKLFF.

Notes on this clonotype: This may come from a read error, since a much larger clone is one base off. The CDR3 spells CASSPGRAKETQYF. The CDR3 DNA is TGTGCCAGCTCACCGGGCAGGGCTAAAGAGACCCAGTACTTC. The chain links TRBV18 to TRBJ2-5; a weak D match, TRBD1 (5 bases). V was shortened by 3 bases and J by 3 bases, with 11 bases between the two germline ends. This CDR3 is 14 amino acids long. CDR1 is KGHSH, CDR2 LQKENI, per germline. Full variable domain (rest looked up from reference TRBV18 and TRBJ2-5): NAGVMQNPRHLVRRRGQEARLRCSPMKGHSHVYWYRQLPEEGLKFMVYLQKENIIDESGMPKERFSAEFPKEGPSILRIQQVVRGDSAAYFCASSPGRAKETQYFGPGTRLLVL.

The chain uses TRBV6-1 and TRBJ2-1; no reliable D call. The CDR3 extends over 12 amino acids. Germline V gene sequence: CDR1 MNHNS, CDR2 SASEGT. V gave up 3 bases and J gave up 11 bases, with 11 bases separating them. DNA for the CDR3: TGTGCCAGCAGTGAGGCAGACCAAAAGCAGTTCTTC. Its protein product is CASSEADQKQFF.

The J gene is TRBJ1-1, the V gene TRBV29-1; TRBD1 agrees at 9 bases. In germline, CDR1 is SQVTM, CDR2 ANQGSEA. The V and J ends lost 7 bases and 7 bases, in that order; junction bases with no gene match: 4. The CDR3 is made up of 11 amino acids. CDR3 coding DNA: TGCAGCGCACAGGGGGCCCGTGAAGCTTTCTTT. Its translation: CSAQGAREAFF.

With respect to this clonotype: An end of the junction does not agree with germline; a read error may underlie this. The rearrangement links TRBV14 to TRBJ1-1; 8 bases fit TRBD1. The CDR3 covers 17 residues. Germline V gene sequence: CDR1 SGHDN, CDR2 FVKESK. The CDR3 protein is CAGSQKQGGLWDTEAFF. CDR3 coding DNA: TGTGCCGGCAGCCAAAAACAGGGGGGGCTTTGGGACACTGAAGCTTTCTTT.

This clonotype has a count of ten or more. The V and J genes are TRBV2 and TRBJ2-2, with 10 bases lining up with TRBD1. CDR3 size: 15 residues. Germline CDR1 is SNHLY and CDR2 is FYNNEI. Trimming took 6 bases from V and 4 from J; bases not matched to a gene: 5. DNA of the CDR3: TGTGCCAGCAGGGGGGACAGGGGATCCACCGGGGAGCTGTTTTTT. Protein: CASRGDRGSTGELFF.

The chain employs TRBV27 and TRBJ2-1, with TRBD2 identical over 11 bases. Germline CDR1 MNHEY, CDR2 SMNVEV (reference sequence). The CDR3 spans 14 residues. J lost 12 bases, V lost 2 bases, and 6 bases had no gene match. The CDR3 DNA reads TGTGCCAGCAGTTTAATATATAGCGGGGGGGCGCAGTTCTTC. Translation gives CASSLIYSGGAQFF.

The chain joins TRBV7-9 to TRBJ1-4; D gene ambiguous. With 6 bases removed from V and 5 bases from J, the gap between germline ends came to 13 bases. The CDR3 runs to 14 residues. Per the germline V gene, CDR1 is SEHNR and CDR2 is FQNEAQ (reference sequence). The DNA of the CDR3 is TGTGCCAGCAGTCACCATCTCGGAAATGAAAAACTGTTTTTT. Protein sequence: CASSHHLGNEKLFF.

This clonotype was counted once. The chain uses TRBV15 and TRBJ1-2; weak D call: TRBD1 (6 bases). The CDR3 loop spans 15 amino acids. CDR1 and CDR2 (germline): LNHNV, YYDKDF (reference sequence). V was pared by 5 bases and J by 6 bases, with 19 bases between. CDR3 loop: CATSGGQGLSHGYTF. CDR3 in DNA: TGTGCCACCAGCGGGGGGCAGGGGCTTAGCCATGGCTACACCTTC.

Note on this clonotype: In this CDR3 the conserved last residue, phenylalanine or tryptophan, is missing, so a read error is likely. The chain employs TRBV10-3 and TRBJ1-1; D is uncertain. V lost 0 bases to trimming and J lost 5 bases, with 4 bases between them. This CDR3 has 12 amino acids. Germline V gene lookup returns CDR1 ENHRY and CDR2 SYGVKD. Written as DNA, the CDR3 is TGTGCCATCAGTGAGTCGGGGACTGAAGCTTTCTCT. Its protein product is CAISESGTEAFS.

This clonotype was observed at least ten times. J is TRBJ2-3 and V is TRBV7-2; perhaps TRBD2 as D (7 bases). CDR3 size: 15 residues. Trimming removed 5 bases from V and 4 bases from J, with 16 bases in between. The germline CDR1 and CDR2 sequences are SGHTA and FQGNSA. CDR3 DNA: TGTGCCAGCAGCGTTAACGGGGGGCTTCCAGATACGCAGTATTTT. Translated: CASSVNGGLPDTQYF.

The chain recombines TRBV7-8 with TRBJ2-5; D call uncertain. CDR1 SGHVS and CDR2 FQNEAQ come from the germline V gene. Between the trimmed V and J ends, which lost 5 bases and 3 bases, there was a span of 10 bases. The CDR3 totals 13 residues. CDR3 nucleotide sequence: TGTGCCAGCAGCGTCGGCACGAAAGAGACCCAGTACTTC. Its protein is CASSVGTKETQYF.

The chain carries TRBV6-6 and TRBJ1-3; D possibly corresponds to TRBD1 (6 bases). Germline CDR1 is MNHNY and CDR2 is SVGAGI (reference sequence). V was clipped by 7 bases and J by 7 bases, with 20 bases between them. CDR3 length: 15 residues. CDR3 amino acids: CASTRSRGSGNTIYF. The CDR3 DNA reads as TGTGCCAGCACCAGAAGCAGGGGTTCAGGGAACACCATATATTTT.

This clonotype was found many times. This chain links TRBV6-2 or TRBV6-3 with TRBJ2-7, with D perhaps matching TRBD1 or TRBD2 (5 bases each). Trimming took 0 bases from V and 2 from J, leaving 14 bases between them. The CDR3 consists of 16 residues. CDR1 is MNHEY and CDR2 is SVGEGT in the germline V gene. Here the CDR3 reads CASSYSSRGSPYEQYV. CDR3 nucleotide sequence: TGTGCCAGCAGTTACTCATCCCGGGGCTCCCCCTACGAGCAGTACGTC.

This clonotype was seen at least ten times. V and J are TRBV20-1 and TRBJ2-5; unclear D gene. V lost 5 bases and J 3 bases, leaving 10 bases between the germline ends. CDR1 and CDR2 (germline): DFQATT, SNEGSKA (reference sequence). The CDR3 totals 12 residues. The CDR3 DNA reads as TGCAGTGCTCTCACAGATAAAGAGACCCAGTACTTC. This translates into CSALTDKETQYF.

Worth noting for this clonotype: One end of the junction does not line up with germline, which may come from a read error. The chain is built from TRBV7-9 and TRBJ1-6; 8 nucleotides agree with TRBD1. The CDR3 is made up of 16 amino acids. CDR1 is SEHNR, CDR2 FQNEAQ, per germline (reference sequence). CDR3 sequence: CVSSHPDRVRISPLHF. CDR3 bases: TGTGTCAGCAGCCACCCGGACAGGGTTAGAATTTCACCCCTCCACTTT.

The table lists this clonotype with many counts. One junction end disagrees with the germline gene, perhaps due to a read error. The chain carries TRBV9 and TRBJ1-2; 9 nucleotides match TRBD1. The CDR3 contains 15 residues. Germline V gene sequence: CDR1 SGDLS, CDR2 YYNGEE. CDR3 sequence: CASSAPGQGRNGSTF. CDR3 in DNA: TGTGCCAGCAGCGCCCCGGGACAGGGAAGGAATGGCTCCACCTTC.

This clonotype has at least ten counts. The chain carries TRBV29-1 and TRBJ1-2; D call uncertain. Germline V gives CDR1 SQVTM, CDR2 ANQGSEA. The CDR3 has 10 amino acids. With 3 bases removed from V and 9 bases from J, the gap between germline ends came to 8 bases. CDR3 sequence reads: CSVDDGSYTF. The DNA of the CDR3 is TGCAGCGTTGACGACGGAAGCTACACCTTC.

As concerns this clonotype: No conserved phenylalanine or tryptophan is present at the end of the CDR3, so a read error is the likely explanation. The chain recombines TRBV7-8 with TRBJ2-7; 10 bases line up with TRBD1. The V gene's germline CDR1 is SGHVS and CDR2 FQNEAQ. The length of the CDR3 is 14 residues. CDR3 in DNA: TGTGCCAACAGCCCTAGGGACAGGGGATACGAGCAGTACCTC. Translation: CANSPRDRGYEQYL.

This clonotype was picked up many times. This CDR3 is CASSVTGRTNEKLFF. The CDR3 region has the DNA TGTGCCAGCAGCGTTACAGGGAGAACTAATGAAAAACTGTTTTTT. The chain joins TRBV5-8 to TRBJ1-4; tentative D call: TRBD1 (6 bases). This CDR3 has 15 residues. V lost 4 bases, J lost 1 base, and 11 bases lay in between. Germline CDR1 is SGHTS and CDR2 is YDEGEE. The variable domain in full, completed from reference TRBV5-8 and TRBJ1-4, reads EAGVTQSPTHLIKTRGQQATLRCSPISGHTSVYWYQQALGLGLQFLLWYDEGEERNRGNFPPRFSGRQFPNYSSELNVNALELEDSALYLCASSVTGRTNEKLFFGSGTQLSVL.